These 10 T cell receptor beta chains came from one sample sequenced in a study of blood T cell repertoires in COVID-19. The assay was immunoSEQ multiplex PCR, and TCRdb's table has in-frame clones only and misses some. The sample contains roughly 300,000 clones, 86% of which appear only once. Sequenced: peripheral blood. These receptors all stem from a woman between 50 and 59 years old with acute or convalescent COVID-19.

Written as DNA, the CDR3 is TGCGCCAGCAGCATCGGGACTAGCGGGAGGGATTCAAACACCGGGGAGCTGTTTTTT. Translating it yields CASSIGTSGRDSNTGELFF. This chain joins TRBV5-1 and TRBJ2-2; the match to TRBD2 covers 16 bases. V lost 4 bases and J lost 2; bases outside the gene matches: 8. The V gene's germline CDR1 is SGHRS and CDR2 YFSETQ. This CDR3 has 19 amino acids. Full variable domain (rest looked up from reference TRBV5-1 and TRBJ2-2): KAGVTQTPRYLIKTRGQQVTLSCSPISGHRSVSWYQQTPGQGLQFLFEYFSETQRNKGNFPGRFSGRQFSNSRSEMNVSTLELGDSALYLCASSIGTSGRDSNTGELFFGEGSRLTVL.

The chain has TRBV6-2 or TRBV6-3 and TRBJ2-5; 13 positions match TRBD2. The CDR3 runs 18 residues. Germline V gives CDR1 MNHEY, CDR2 SVGEGT. Unmatched junction bases numbered 9, after V lost 2 bases and J lost 3 bases. The CDR3 loop reads CASSYPPGTSGTKETQYF. Here the CDR3 DNA reads TGTGCCAGCAGTTACCCCCCCGGGACTAGCGGGACTAAAGAGACCCAGTACTTC.

V usage is TRBV9 and J usage is TRBJ2-7, with 10 bases that match TRBD1. Germline values: CDR1 SGDLS, CDR2 YYNGEE. The J segment lost 6 bases and the V segment lost 0 bases, leaving 6 bases of the junction unmatched. The CDR3 covers 15 residues. The CDR3 nucleotides are TGTGCCAGCAGCGTAGTGGGGACAGGGGAGGGCGAGCAGTACTTC. As protein: CASSVVGTGEGEQYF.

The chain joins TRBV5-1 to TRBJ2-2, with TRBD2 matching over 13 bases. This CDR3 has 19 residues. CDR1 and CDR2 from the germline V gene are SGHRS and YFSETQ. V gave up 1 base and J gave up 1 base; unmatched junction bases: 7. CDR3 in DNA: TGCGCCAGCAGCTTGCAACTAGCGGGAGGGCCGGGGAACACCGGGGAGCTGTTTTTT. The encoded protein is CASSLQLAGGPGNTGELFF.

The chain has TRBV9 and TRBJ2-1, with D hard to call. CDR1 and CDR2 (germline): SGDLS, YYNGEE. The CDR3 is 16 residues long. The V end was cut by 4 bases, the J end by 0 bases, with 14 bases between. The CDR3, as DNA: TGTGCCAGCAGCCCCCGCGGAGTTCTCTCCTACAATGAGCAGTTCTTC. Protein product: CASSPRGVLSYNEQFF.

The chain combines TRBV29-1 with TRBJ2-1; 14 nucleotides match TRBD2. In germline, CDR1 is SQVTM, CDR2 ANQGSEA. The CDR3 is 16 residues long. Trimming at V came to 0 bases and at J to 10 bases, leaving 8 bases not matched to a gene. The chain's CDR3 is CSVEDLTSGRAQEQFF. The CDR3 region has the DNA TGCAGCGTTGAAGATTTGACTAGCGGGAGGGCACAGGAGCAGTTCTTC.

This clone was seen a few times. The chain is built from TRBV27 and TRBJ2-3, with 7 nucleotides matching TRBD2. CDR1 and CDR2 (germline): MNHEY, SMNVEV (reference sequence). This CDR3 has 17 amino acids. The J segment lost 6 bases and the V segment lost 2 bases, leaving 14 bases of the junction unmatched. The CDR3 DNA reads TGTGCCAGCAGTTTAGCGGAGAATGCGGGAGCAGCGGATACGCAGTATTTT. Encoded protein: CASSLAENAGAADTQYF.

This chain links TRBV7-2 with TRBJ2-3, with D tentatively TRBD1 (7 bases). Germline V CDR1 and CDR2: SGHTA, FQGNSA. The CDR3 totals 15 residues. V lost 6 bases and J 5 bases, leaving 18 bases between the germline ends. CDR3 sequence: CASSNQGGAVDTQYF. Here the CDR3 DNA reads TGTGCCAGCAGTAATCAGGGGGGTGCGGTAGATACGCAGTATTTT.

This clone has only a few counts. This rearrangement joins TRBV5-1 to TRBJ1-2; tentative D call: TRBD1 (5 bases). Trimming left V 0 bases short and J 0 bases short, with 9 bases between. The germline CDR1 and CDR2 sequences are SGHRS and YFSETQ. The CDR3 is 15 residues long. CDR3 bases: TGCGCCAGCAGCTTGGGCAGGGTCCCTAACTATGGCTACACCTTC. Translation: CASSLGRVPNYGYTF.

This chain connects TRBV5-6 to TRBJ2-7; 7 bases agree with TRBD1. The CDR3 extends over 12 amino acids. Trimming removed 4 bases from V and 11 bases from J; junction bases left unmatched: 9. Germline V CDR1 and CDR2: SGHDT, YYEEEE. The DNA of the CDR3 is TGTGCCAGCAGCCCGCAATCAGGGGGAAAGTACTTC. Protein product: CASSPQSGGKYF.